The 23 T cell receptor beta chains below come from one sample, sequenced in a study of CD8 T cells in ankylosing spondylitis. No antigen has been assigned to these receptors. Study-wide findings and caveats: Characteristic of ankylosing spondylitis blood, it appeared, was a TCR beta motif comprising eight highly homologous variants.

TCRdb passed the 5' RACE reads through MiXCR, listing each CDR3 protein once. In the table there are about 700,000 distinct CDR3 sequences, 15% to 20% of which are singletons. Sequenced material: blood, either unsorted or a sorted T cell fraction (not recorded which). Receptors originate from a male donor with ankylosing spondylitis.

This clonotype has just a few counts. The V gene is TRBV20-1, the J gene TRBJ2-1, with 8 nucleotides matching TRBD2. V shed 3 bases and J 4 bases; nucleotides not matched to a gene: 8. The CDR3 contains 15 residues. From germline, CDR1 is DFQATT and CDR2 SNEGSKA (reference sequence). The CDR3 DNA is TGCAGTGCTAGGGACTTAGCGGGACCGTACAATGAGCAGTTCTTC. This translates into CSARDLAGPYNEQFF.

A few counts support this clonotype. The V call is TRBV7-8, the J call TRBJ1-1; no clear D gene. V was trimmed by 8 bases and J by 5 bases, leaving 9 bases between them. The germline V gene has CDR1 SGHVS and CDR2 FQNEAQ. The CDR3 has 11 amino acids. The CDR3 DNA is TGTGCCAGCGGTAGGGTGACTGAAGCTTTCTTT. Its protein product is CASGRVTEAFF.

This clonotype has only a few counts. This chain's CDR3 is CATGQGAATGELFF. CDR3 coding DNA: TGTGCCACCGGACAGGGGGCGGCCACCGGGGAGCTGTTTTTT. This rearrangement joins TRBV7-9 to TRBJ2-2; 11 nucleotides match TRBD1. Germline CDR1 and CDR2: SEHNR and FQNEAQ (reference sequence). V shed 10 bases, J shed 4 bases, and the junction held 5 bases outside the gene matches. The CDR3 is 14 amino acids.

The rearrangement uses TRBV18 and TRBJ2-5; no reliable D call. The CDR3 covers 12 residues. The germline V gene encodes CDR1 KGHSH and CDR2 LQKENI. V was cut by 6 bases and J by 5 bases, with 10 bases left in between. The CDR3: CASSPNSETQYF. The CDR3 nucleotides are TGTGCCAGCTCCCCAAATAGTGAGACCCAGTACTTC.

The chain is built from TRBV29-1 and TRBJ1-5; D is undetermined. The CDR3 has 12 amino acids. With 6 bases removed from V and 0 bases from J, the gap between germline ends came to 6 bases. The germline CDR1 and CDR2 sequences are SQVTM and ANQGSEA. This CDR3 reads CSVSGSNQPQHF. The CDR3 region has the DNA TGCAGCGTCTCAGGTAGCAATCAGCCCCAGCATTTT.

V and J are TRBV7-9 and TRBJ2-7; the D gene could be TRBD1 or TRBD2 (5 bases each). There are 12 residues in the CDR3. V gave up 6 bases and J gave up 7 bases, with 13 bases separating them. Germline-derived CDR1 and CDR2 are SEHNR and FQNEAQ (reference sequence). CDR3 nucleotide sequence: TGTGCCAGCAGTTCCGGGACGGGTGAGCAGTACTTC. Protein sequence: CASSSGTGEQYF.

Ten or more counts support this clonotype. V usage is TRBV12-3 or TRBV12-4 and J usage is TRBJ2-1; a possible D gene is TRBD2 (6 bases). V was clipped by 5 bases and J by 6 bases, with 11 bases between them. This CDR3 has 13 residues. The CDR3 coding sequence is TGTGCCAGCAGTCGCGGGACGGGCAATGAGCAGTTCTTC. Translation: CASSRGTGNEQFF.

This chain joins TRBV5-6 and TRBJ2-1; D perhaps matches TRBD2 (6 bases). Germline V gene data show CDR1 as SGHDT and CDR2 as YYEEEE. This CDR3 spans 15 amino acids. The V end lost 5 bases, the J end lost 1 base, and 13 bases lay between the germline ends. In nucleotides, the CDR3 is TGTGCCAGCAGGTTTAGCGGAATTTCCTACAATGAGCAGTTCTTC. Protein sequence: CASRFSGISYNEQFF.

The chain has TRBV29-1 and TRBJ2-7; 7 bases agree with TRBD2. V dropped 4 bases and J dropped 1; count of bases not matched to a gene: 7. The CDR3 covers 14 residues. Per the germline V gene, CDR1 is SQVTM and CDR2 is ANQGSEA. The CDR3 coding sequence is TGCAGCGTTGGAAGCGGGAAGGGTTCCTACGAGCAGTACTTC. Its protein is CSVGSGKGSYEQYF.

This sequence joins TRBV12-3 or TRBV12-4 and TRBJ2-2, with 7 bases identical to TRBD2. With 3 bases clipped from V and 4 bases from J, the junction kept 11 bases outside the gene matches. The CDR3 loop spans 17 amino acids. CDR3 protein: CASSFIGRGSSTGELFF. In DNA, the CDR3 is TGTGCCAGCAGTTTTATCGGGCGGGGGTCGAGCACCGGGGAGCTGTTTTTT.

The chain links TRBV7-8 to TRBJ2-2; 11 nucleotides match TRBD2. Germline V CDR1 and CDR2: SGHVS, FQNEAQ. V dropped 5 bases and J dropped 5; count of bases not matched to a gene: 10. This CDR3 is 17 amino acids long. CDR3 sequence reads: CASSPNLAGGRTGELFF. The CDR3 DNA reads TGTGCCAGCAGCCCGAACCTAGCGGGAGGTCGGACCGGGGAGCTGTTTTTT.

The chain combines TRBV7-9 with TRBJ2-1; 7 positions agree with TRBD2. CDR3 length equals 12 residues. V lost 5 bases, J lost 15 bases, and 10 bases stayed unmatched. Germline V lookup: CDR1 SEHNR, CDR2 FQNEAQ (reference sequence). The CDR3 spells CASSRVERELFF. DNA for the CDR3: TGTGCCAGCAGCCGGGTAGAGCGGGAACTGTTCTTC.

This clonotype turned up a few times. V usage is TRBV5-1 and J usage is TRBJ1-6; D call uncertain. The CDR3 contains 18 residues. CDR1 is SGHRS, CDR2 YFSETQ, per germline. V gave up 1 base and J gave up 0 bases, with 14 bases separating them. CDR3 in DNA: TGCGCCAGCAGCTTGTGGACGTCCGGAAGCTCCTATAATTCACCCCTCCACTTT. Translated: CASSLWTSGSSYNSPLHF. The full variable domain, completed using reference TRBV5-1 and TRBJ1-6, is KAGVTQTPRYLIKTRGQQVTLSCSPISGHRSVSWYQQTPGQGLQFLFEYFSETQRNKGNFPGRFSGRQFSNSRSEMNVSTLELGDSALYLCASSLWTSGSSYNSPLHFGNGTRLTVT.

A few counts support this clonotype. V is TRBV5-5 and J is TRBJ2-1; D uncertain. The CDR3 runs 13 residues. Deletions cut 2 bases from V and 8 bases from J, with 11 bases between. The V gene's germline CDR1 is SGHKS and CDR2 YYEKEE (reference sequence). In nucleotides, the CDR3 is TGTGCCAGCAGCTTATCAACGGGCTATGAGCAGTTCTTC. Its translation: CASSLSTGYEQFF.

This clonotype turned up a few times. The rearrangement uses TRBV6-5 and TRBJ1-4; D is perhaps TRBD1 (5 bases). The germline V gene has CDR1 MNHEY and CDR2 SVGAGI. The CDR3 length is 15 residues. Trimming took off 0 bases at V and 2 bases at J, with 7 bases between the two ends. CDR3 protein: CASSYSGATNEKLFF. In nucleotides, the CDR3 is TGTGCCAGCAGTTACTCTGGGGCGACTAATGAAAAACTGTTTTTT.

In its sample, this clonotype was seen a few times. In DNA, the CDR3 is TGCGCCAGCAGCCCATACGACAGGCCAACCTACGAGCAGTACTTC. This codes for CASSPYDRPTYEQYF. The chain links TRBV4-1 to TRBJ2-7, with TRBD1 as a possible D gene (6 bases). This CDR3 has 15 amino acids. With 4 bases removed from V and 2 bases from J, the gap between germline ends came to 15 bases. In germline, CDR1 is MGHRA, CDR2 YSYEKL.

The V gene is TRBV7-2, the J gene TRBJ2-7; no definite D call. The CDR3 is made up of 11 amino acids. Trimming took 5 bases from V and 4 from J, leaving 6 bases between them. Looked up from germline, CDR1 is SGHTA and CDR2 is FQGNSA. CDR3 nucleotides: TGTGCCAGCAGCGCTAAGTACGAGCAGTACTTC. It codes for CASSAKYEQYF.

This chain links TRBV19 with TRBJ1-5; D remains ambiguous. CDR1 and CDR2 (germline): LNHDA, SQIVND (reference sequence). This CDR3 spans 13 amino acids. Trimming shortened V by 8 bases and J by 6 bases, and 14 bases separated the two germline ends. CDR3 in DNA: TGTGCCAGTTCAGAGGTATTGGGTCAGCCCCAGCATTTT. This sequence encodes CASSEVLGQPQHF.

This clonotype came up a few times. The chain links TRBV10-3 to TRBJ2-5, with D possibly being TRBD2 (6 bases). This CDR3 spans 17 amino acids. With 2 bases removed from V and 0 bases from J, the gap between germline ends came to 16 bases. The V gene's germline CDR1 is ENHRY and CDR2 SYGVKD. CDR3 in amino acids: CAISEPEAGVDQETQYF. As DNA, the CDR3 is TGTGCCATCAGTGAGCCGGAAGCGGGTGTGGACCAAGAGACCCAGTACTTC.

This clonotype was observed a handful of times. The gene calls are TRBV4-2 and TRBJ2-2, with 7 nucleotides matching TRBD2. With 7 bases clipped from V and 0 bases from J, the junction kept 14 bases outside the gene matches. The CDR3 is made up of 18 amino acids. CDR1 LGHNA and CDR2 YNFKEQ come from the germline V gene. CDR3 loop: CASTQNPPGLPNTGELFF. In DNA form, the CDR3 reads TGTGCCAGCACTCAAAACCCTCCGGGACTACCGAACACCGGGGAGCTGTTTTTT.

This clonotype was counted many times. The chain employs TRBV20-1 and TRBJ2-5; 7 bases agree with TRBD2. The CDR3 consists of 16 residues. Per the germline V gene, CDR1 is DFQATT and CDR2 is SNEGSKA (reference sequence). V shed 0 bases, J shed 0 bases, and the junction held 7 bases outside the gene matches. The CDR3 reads CSARDWSRGNQETQYF. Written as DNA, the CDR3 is TGCAGTGCTAGAGATTGGTCGCGGGGGAACCAAGAGACCCAGTACTTC.

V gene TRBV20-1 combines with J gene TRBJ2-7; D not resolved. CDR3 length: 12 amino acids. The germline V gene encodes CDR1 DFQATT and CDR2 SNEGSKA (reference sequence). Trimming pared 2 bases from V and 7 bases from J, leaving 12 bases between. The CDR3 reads CSARPDVGEQYF. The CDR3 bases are TGCAGTGCTAGACCGGACGTGGGGGAGCAGTACTTC.

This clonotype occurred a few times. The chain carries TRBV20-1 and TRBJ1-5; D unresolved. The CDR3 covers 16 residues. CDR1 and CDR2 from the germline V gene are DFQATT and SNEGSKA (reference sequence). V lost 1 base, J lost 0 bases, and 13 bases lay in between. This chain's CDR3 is CSARGATGISNQPQHF. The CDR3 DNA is TGCAGTGCTAGAGGAGCGACGGGGATTAGCAATCAGCCCCAGCATTTT.